These 25 T cell receptor beta chains share one sample of origin, sequenced in a study of post-analysis software for immune sequencing data. These receptors have no identified antigens. Study-level points and caveats: A handful of TRBV segments were significantly more frequent in patients than in controls. TRBV5-6, TRBV5-1 and TRBV20-1 were among these segments.

The TCR beta cDNA libraries contained unique molecular identifiers. Each CDR3 protein gets one entry after TCRdb re-called the PCR reads with MiXCR. Of under 200,000 distinct CDR3 sequences listed, around 30% are singletons. The sequenced material came from blood. These receptors were taken from a girl between 2 and 17 years old with multiple sclerosis.

This clonotype was counted many times. This rearrangement joins TRBV28 to TRBJ2-5, with 7 bases matching TRBD1. CDR1 MDHEN and CDR2 SYDVKM come from the germline V gene. Trimming at V came to 7 bases and at J to 4 bases, leaving 3 bases not matched to a gene. The CDR3 has 12 residues. CDR3 DNA: TGTGCCAGCAAGGCAGGGGGAGAGACCCAGTACTTC. The encoded protein is CASKAGGETQYF.

The V call is TRBV12-3 or TRBV12-4, the J call TRBJ2-7; no firm D call. CDR3 length equals 13 residues. V shed 3 bases and J shed 2 bases, with 8 bases lying between them. CDR3 loop: CASSFAVTYEQYF. DNA for the CDR3: TGTGCCAGCAGTTTTGCAGTGACCTACGAGCAGTACTTC.

In regard to this clonotype: A much larger clone sits a single nucleotide away, making a read error possible. The chain uses TRBV20-1 and TRBJ1-2; 7 nucleotides agree with TRBD1. The CDR3 has 13 residues. J gave up 5 bases and V 8 bases, and 11 bases lay outside the gene matches. Germline V gene data show CDR1 as DFQATT and CDR2 as SNEGSKA (reference sequence). In DNA form, the CDR3 reads TGCAGTACCAAACCGGGACAGTCTTATGGCTACACCTTC. Translation gives CSTKPGQSYGYTF.

This clonotype was counted many times. The CDR3 loop reads CASSRVPQNSYEQYF. The CDR3, as DNA: TGCGCCAGCAGCCGAGTACCCCAAAATTCCTACGAGCAGTACTTC. The chain joins TRBV4-1 to TRBJ2-7; D is unresolved. V dropped 4 bases and J dropped 1 base, with 14 bases sitting between them. The CDR3 loop spans 15 amino acids. In germline, CDR1 is MGHRA, CDR2 YSYEKL.

CDR3 protein: CASSPGQGGPLRPHQPQHF. Written as DNA, the CDR3 is TGTGCCAGCAGTCCGGGACAGGGGGGCCCTTTGCGTCCTCACCAGCCCCAGCATTTT. V gene TRBV6-1 combines with J gene TRBJ1-5; TRBD1 agrees at 11 bases. CDR1 is MNHNS and CDR2 is SASEGT in the germline V gene. Trimming at V came to 5 bases and at J to 7 bases, leaving 19 bases not matched to a gene. There are 19 residues in the CDR3.

Many counts were recorded for this clonotype. The genes are TRBV5-1 and TRBJ1-2, with D possibly being TRBD1 (5 bases). CDR1 is SGHRS and CDR2 is YFSETQ in the germline V gene. The ends were cut back, 0 bases at V and 5 bases at J, with 8 bases in the middle. This CDR3 spans 13 amino acids. The DNA for the CDR3 is TGCGCCAGCAGCTTGGGGGCAGGGTATGGCTACACCTTC. Its translation is CASSLGAGYGYTF.

This clonotype was recorded a few times. The chain recombines TRBV7-8 with TRBJ1-1, with D tentatively TRBD1 (5 bases). The germline V and J ends were trimmed by 3 bases and 5 bases, with 19 bases remaining between them. The CDR3 consists of 16 residues. CDR1 and CDR2 (germline): SGHVS, FQNEAQ. The CDR3 region has the DNA TGTGCCAGCAGCTTCTGGTTGAGGGAGAGGGGAACTGAAGCTTTCTTT. Encoded protein: CASSFWLRERGTEAFF.

On this clonotype itself: A much larger clone differs by one base, so this may be a read error. DNA of the CDR3: TGCAGTGCCGCGTCTGACCTGGACACCCCCGGGGGCTACACCTTC. Translating it yields CSAASDLDTPGGYTF. The gene calls are TRBV20-1 and TRBJ1-2, with D possibly TRBD1 on 5 matching bases. Trimming left V 6 bases short and J 8 bases short, with 25 bases between. This CDR3 region has 15 residues. Germline values: CDR1 DFQATT, CDR2 SNEGSKA (reference sequence).

This clonotype has ten or more counts. V and J are TRBV12-3 or TRBV12-4 and TRBJ2-1; perhaps TRBD1 as D (5 bases). There are 15 residues in the CDR3. V shed 3 bases and J shed 8 bases, with 17 bases lying between them. CDR3 sequence reads: CASSLEGEVWDEQFF. DNA of the CDR3: TGTGCCAGCAGTTTGGAAGGGGAAGTTTGGGATGAGCAGTTCTTC.

The chain carries TRBV5-1 and TRBJ2-1; 8 nucleotides agree with TRBD1. The CDR3 sequence is 23 residues long. Trimming removed 3 bases from V and 0 bases from J; junction bases left unmatched: 26. CDR1 SGHRS and CDR2 YFSETQ come from the germline V gene. Written as DNA, the CDR3 is TGCGCCAGCAGCTCCAGGGGCGGTCAGTACGGACAGGGAGAAAGGGGCTCCTACAATGAGCAGTTCTTC. This translates into CASSSRGGQYGQGERGSYNEQFF. Full variable domain (rest looked up from reference TRBV5-1 and TRBJ2-1): KAGVTQTPRYLIKTRGQQVTLSCSPISGHRSVSWYQQTPGQGLQFLFEYFSETQRNKGNFPGRFSGRQFSNSRSEMNVSTLELGDSALYLCASSSRGGQYGQGERGSYNEQFFGPGTRLTVL.

Comments on this clonotype: This may be a read error: a much more frequent sequence differs by one nucleotide. The rearrangement uses TRBV25-1 and TRBJ2-7; 7 bases are shared with TRBD1. The V segment lost 4 bases and the J segment 12 bases; nucleotides outside the gene matches: 12. The germline CDR1 and CDR2 sequences are MGHDK and SYGVNS. The CDR3 spans 13 residues. CDR3 DNA sequence: TGTGCCAGCAGTGCCGACAGGGCAGAGACCCGGTACTTC. It specifies CASSADRAETRYF.

This clonotype was counted at least ten times. The chain links TRBV27 to TRBJ1-6; 8 bases agree with TRBD1. The CDR3 has 17 residues. V was clipped by 4 bases and J by 4 bases; unmatched bases: 9. Germline CDR1 reads MNHEY; CDR2 reads SMNVEV (reference sequence). The CDR3 loop reads CASSYSLRTGYNSPLHF. CDR3 in DNA: TGTGCCAGCAGTTATTCTCTCCGGACAGGGTATAATTCACCCCTCCACTTT.

This clonotype was seen many times. The V call is TRBV4-1, the J call TRBJ2-7; 11 bases are a match to TRBD2. CDR3 length: 17 residues. V lost 7 bases, J lost 0 bases, and 11 bases stayed unmatched. The germline CDR1 and CDR2 sequences are MGHRA and YSYEKL. The CDR3 reads CASTLRLAGGNSYEQYF. Here the CDR3 DNA reads TGCGCCAGCACCCTCAGATTAGCGGGAGGGAACTCCTACGAGCAGTACTTC.

This clonotype was counted at least ten times. The CDR3 coding sequence is TGTGCCAGCAGCGATAGGACGGTCTATGGCTACACCTTC. Its translation: CASSDRTVYGYTF. This sequence joins TRBV27 and TRBJ1-2; no clear D gene. Per germline, CDR1 MNHEY and CDR2 SMNVEV (reference sequence). Trimming pared 6 bases from V and 4 bases from J, leaving 12 bases between. The CDR3 runs to 13 residues.

This clonotype has more than one count but fewer than ten. The V gene is TRBV5-1, the J gene TRBJ2-1; 10 nucleotides agree with TRBD2. Germline CDR1 reads SGHRS; CDR2 reads YFSETQ. V trimming: 0 bases; J trimming: 3 bases; junction bases outside the gene matches: 9. This CDR3 has 18 residues. The CDR3 DNA reads as TGCGCCAGCAGCTTGGTCCTAGGGACTAGCGTGGTCTACAATGAGCAGTTCTTC. The encoded protein is CASSLVLGTSVVYNEQFF.

This clonotype has more than one count but fewer than ten. The rearrangement uses TRBV11-2 and TRBJ2-7; weak D call: TRBD2 (5 bases). The V end lost 1 base, the J end lost 3 bases, and 10 bases lay between the germline ends. The CDR3 extends over 14 amino acids. Germline-derived CDR1 and CDR2 are SGHAT and FQNNGV. CDR3: CASSLVEGRYEQYF. CDR3 nucleotides: TGTGCCAGCAGCTTAGTAGAGGGTCGCTACGAGCAGTACTTC.

This clonotype was seen a single time. A read error may account for a junction end that differs from germline. The V call is TRBV5-1, the J call TRBJ1-4; 8 nucleotides agree with TRBD1. Germline values: CDR1 SGHRS, CDR2 YFSETQ. CDR3 size: 14 residues. The CDR3 region has the DNA TGCGCCAGCAGCTTCACAGGGGGTAATGAAAAACCGTTTTTT. Its protein is CASSFTGGNEKPFF.

CDR3 in DNA: TGCAGTGCTAGAGTCGAACTTGGGACTAGCGGGTTCTACAATGAGCAGTTCTTC. This codes for CSARVELGTSGFYNEQFF. This chain links TRBV20-1 with TRBJ2-1; TRBD2 matches at 12 bases. The CDR3 is 18 amino acids. Germline-derived CDR1 and CDR2 are DFQATT and SNEGSKA (reference sequence). V lost 1 base to trimming and J lost 3 bases; unmatched junction nucleotides: 10.

Ten or more counts support this clonotype. This chain connects TRBV10-3 to TRBJ2-7; possibly TRBD1 for D (5 bases). The V gene lost 6 bases and the J gene lost 1 base, with 16 bases spanning the gap. There are 15 residues in the CDR3. Germline assignment: CDR1 ENHRY and CDR2 SYGVKD. In DNA, the CDR3 is TGTGCCATCAGAGACGCAGGGATTTCGTCCTACGAGCAGTACTTC. Residues: CAIRDAGISSYEQYF.

The chain uses TRBV10-1 and TRBJ2-1, with TRBD1 matching over 9 bases. From germline, CDR1 is WNHNN and CDR2 SYGVQD (reference sequence). The J segment lost 9 bases and the V segment lost 3 bases, leaving 3 bases of the junction unmatched. There are 13 residues in the CDR3. In nucleotides, the CDR3 is TGCGCCAGCAGTGAACAGGGGGCGAGTGAGCAGTTCTTC. As protein: CASSEQGASEQFF.

This clonotype was seen many times. The rearrangement joins TRBV2 to TRBJ2-1, with D possibly called TRBD1 or TRBD2 (5 bases each). The CDR3 is 12 amino acids. CDR1 is SNHLY and CDR2 is FYNNEI in the germline V gene. Trimming left V 7 bases short and J 7 bases short, with 11 bases between. The CDR3 spells CASNEGENEQFF. The DNA of the CDR3 is TGTGCCAGCAACGAAGGGGAGAATGAGCAGTTCTTC.

The CDR3 here is CASSELLGAFF. CDR3 coding DNA: TGTGCCAGCAGTGAACTCCTGGGAGCTTTCTTT. The chain links TRBV28 to TRBJ1-1; unclear D gene. Germline assignment: CDR1 MDHEN and CDR2 SYDVKM. V was cut by 5 bases and J by 10 bases, with 11 bases left in between. CDR3 length: 11 residues.

This clonotype was seen repeatedly, ten times or more. The chain links TRBV29-1 to TRBJ2-1, with D hard to call. Per the germline V gene, CDR1 is SQVTM and CDR2 is ANQGSEA. The length of the CDR3 is 12 residues. Trimming shortened V by 5 bases and J by 3 bases, and 8 bases separated the two germline ends. CDR3 protein: CSVKLIYNEQFF. CDR3 DNA: TGCAGCGTTAAACTGATCTACAATGAGCAGTTCTTC.

This clonotype was detected ten times or more. V is TRBV7-6 and J is TRBJ2-1, with 15 positions matching TRBD2. Germline-derived CDR1 and CDR2 are SGHVS and FNYEAQ. After removal of 2 bases from V and 1 base from J, the junction contained 6 bases not matched to a gene. This CDR3 comprises 19 residues. The CDR3 nucleotides read TGTGCCAGCAGCTTAACATCCGGGACTAGCGGGGGGTCCTACAATGAGCAGTTCTTC. Protein product: CASSLTSGTSGGSYNEQFF.

The J gene is TRBJ1-2, the V gene TRBV12-3 or TRBV12-4; perhaps TRBD1 as D (6 bases). This CDR3 comprises 15 residues. The ends were cut back, 5 bases at V and 6 bases at J, with 19 bases in the middle. The CDR3 loop is CASSPQTGNSNGYTF. CDR3 in DNA: TGTGCCAGCAGTCCTCAGACAGGCAACAGCAATGGCTACACCTTC.